This TCR beta chain emerged from a study of T cell repertoires in cytomegalovirus infection. Study-level background: Based on public TCR beta signatures, there were indications of CMV infection and of a matching HLA type.

CDR3 length equals 16 residues. The ends were cut back, 3 bases at V and 0 bases at J, with 12 bases in the middle. Germline loops: CDR1 MDHEN, CDR2 SYDVKM. This clonotype was seen ten or more times. TCRdb passed the reads through MiXCR, listing each CDR3 protein once. In the table there are about 76,000 distinct CDR3 sequences, roughly 3.6% of which are singletons. This rearrangement joins TRBV28 to TRBJ1-3; tentatively, D is TRBD1 (6 bases). The source material was PBMCs. The sequence was collected from a human donor in good health (CMV status not recorded). Some clones in this sample may be carry-over from other donors' samples. Here the CDR3 reads CASSFSGAYSGNTIYF. The CDR3 DNA reads as TGTGCCAGCAGTTTCTCAGGGGCTTACTCTGGAAACACCATATATTTT.